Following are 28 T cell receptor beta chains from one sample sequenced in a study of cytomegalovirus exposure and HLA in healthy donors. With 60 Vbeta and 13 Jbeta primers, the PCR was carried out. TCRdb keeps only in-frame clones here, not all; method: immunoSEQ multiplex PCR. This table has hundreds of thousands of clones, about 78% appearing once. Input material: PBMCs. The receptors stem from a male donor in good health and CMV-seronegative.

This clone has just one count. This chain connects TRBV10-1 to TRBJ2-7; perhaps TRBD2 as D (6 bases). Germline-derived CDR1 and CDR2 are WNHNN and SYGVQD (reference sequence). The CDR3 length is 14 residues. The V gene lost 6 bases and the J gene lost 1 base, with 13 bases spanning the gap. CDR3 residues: CASSRGGTSYEQYF. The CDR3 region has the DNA TGCGCCAGCAGCCGGGGCGGGACGTCCTACGAGCAGTACTTC.

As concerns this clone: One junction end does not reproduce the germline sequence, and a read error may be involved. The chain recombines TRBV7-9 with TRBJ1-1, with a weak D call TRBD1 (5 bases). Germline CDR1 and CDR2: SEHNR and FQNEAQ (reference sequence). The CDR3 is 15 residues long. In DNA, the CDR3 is TGTTCCAGCAGCCTAACCGGGGGAGGGAACACTGAAGCTTTCTTT. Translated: CSSSLTGGGNTEAFF.

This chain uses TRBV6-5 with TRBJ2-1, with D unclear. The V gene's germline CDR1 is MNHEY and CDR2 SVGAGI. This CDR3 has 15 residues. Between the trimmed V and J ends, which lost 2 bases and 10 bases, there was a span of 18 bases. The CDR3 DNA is TGTGCCAGCAGTTACGTTGCGCCCCCCGGTGAAGAGCAGTTCTTC. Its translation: CASSYVAPPGEEQFF.

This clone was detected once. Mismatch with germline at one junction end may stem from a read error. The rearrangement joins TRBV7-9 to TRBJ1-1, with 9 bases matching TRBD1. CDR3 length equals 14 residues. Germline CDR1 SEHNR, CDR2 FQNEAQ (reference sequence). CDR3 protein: CSSSPGQGTTEAFF. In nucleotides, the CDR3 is TGTTCCAGCAGCCCAGGACAGGGGACCACTGAAGCTTTCTTT.

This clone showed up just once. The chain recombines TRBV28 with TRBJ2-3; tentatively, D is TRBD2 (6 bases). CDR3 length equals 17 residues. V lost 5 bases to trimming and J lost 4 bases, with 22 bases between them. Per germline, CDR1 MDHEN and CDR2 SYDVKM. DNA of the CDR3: TGTGCCAGCAGTCCGATTTCCTCCGGGAGTGGTCCAGATACGCAGTATTTT. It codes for CASSPISSGSGPDTQYF.

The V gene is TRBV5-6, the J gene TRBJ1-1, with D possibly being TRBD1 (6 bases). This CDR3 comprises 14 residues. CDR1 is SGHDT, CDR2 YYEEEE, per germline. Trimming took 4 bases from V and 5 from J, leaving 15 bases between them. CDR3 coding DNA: TGTGCCAGCAGCCCCTCAGGGGTTCGGACTGAAGCTTTCTTT. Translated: CASSPSGVRTEAFF.

Written as DNA, the CDR3 is TGTGCCAGCTCACCGGACAGGCTCACAGATACGCAGTATTTT. Translated, it gives CASSPDRLTDTQYF. The chain carries TRBV18 and TRBJ2-3, with 7 positions matching TRBD1. CDR3 size: 14 residues. V trimming: 3 bases; J trimming: 2 bases; junction bases outside the gene matches: 2. The germline V gene encodes CDR1 KGHSH and CDR2 LQKENI.

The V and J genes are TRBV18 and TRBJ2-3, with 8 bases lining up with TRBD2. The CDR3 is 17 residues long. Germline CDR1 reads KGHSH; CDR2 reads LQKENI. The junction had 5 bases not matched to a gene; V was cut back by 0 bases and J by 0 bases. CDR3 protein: CASSPPTLAGSTDTQYF. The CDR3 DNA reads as TGTGCCAGCTCACCACCGACTCTAGCGGGCAGCACAGATACGCAGTATTTT. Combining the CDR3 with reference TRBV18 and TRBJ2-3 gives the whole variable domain NAGVMQNPRHLVRRRGQEARLRCSPMKGHSHVYWYRQLPEEGLKFMVYLQKENIIDESGMPKERFSAEFPKEGPSILRIQQVVRGDSAAYFCASSPPTLAGSTDTQYFGPGTRLTVL.

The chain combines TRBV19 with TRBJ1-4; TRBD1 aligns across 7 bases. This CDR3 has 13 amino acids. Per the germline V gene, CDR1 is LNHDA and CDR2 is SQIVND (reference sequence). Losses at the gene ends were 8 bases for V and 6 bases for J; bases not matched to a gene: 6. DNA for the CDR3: TGTGCCAGTCAGAGGGGGCCGGATGAAAAACTGTTTTTT. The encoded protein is CASQRGPDEKLFF.

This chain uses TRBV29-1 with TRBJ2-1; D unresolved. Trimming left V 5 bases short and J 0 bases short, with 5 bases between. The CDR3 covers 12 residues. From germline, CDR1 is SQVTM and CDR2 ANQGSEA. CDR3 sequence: CSVTSSYNEQFF. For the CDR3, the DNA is TGCAGCGTTACGAGCTCCTACAATGAGCAGTTCTTC.

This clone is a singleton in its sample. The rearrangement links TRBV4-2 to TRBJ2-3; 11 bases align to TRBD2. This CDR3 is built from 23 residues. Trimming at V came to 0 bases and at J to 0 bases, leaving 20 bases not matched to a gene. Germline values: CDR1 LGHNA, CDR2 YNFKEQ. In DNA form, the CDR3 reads TGTGCCAGCAGCCAAGATCGGGTTTCGGGGACCACTAGCGGGAGATCTAGCACAGATACGCAGTATTTT. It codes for CASSQDRVSGTTSGRSSTDTQYF.

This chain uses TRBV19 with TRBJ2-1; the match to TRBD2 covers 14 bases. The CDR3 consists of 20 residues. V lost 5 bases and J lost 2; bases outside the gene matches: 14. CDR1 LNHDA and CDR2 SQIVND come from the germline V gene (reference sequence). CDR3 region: CASSGGTGLAGGRPYNEQFF. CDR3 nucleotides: TGTGCCAGTAGTGGGGGTACCGGACTAGCGGGAGGTCGCCCCTACAATGAGCAGTTCTTC.

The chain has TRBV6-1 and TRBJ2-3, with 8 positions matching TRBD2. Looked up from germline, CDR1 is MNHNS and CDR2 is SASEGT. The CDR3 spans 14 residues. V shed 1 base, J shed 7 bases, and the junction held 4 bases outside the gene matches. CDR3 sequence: CASSEGGLGYTQYF. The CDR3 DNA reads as TGTGCCAGCAGTGAAGGGGGACTAGGGTATACGCAGTATTTT.

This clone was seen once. In nucleotides, the CDR3 is TGTGCCAGCAGCCTAGGGGCAGGGGGAAACACTGAAGCTTTCTTT. Translating it yields CASSLGAGGNTEAFF. V and J are TRBV7-8 and TRBJ1-1, with 7 positions matching TRBD1. V lost 5 bases to trimming and J lost 2 bases; unmatched junction nucleotides: 8. The germline V gene encodes CDR1 SGHVS and CDR2 FQNEAQ. The CDR3 extends over 15 amino acids.

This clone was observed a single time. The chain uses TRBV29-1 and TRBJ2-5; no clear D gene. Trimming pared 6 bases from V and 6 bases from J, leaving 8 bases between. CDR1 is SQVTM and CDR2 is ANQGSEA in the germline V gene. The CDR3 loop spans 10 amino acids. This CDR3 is CSVAAQTQYF. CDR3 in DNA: TGCAGCGTAGCTGCCCAGACCCAGTACTTC.

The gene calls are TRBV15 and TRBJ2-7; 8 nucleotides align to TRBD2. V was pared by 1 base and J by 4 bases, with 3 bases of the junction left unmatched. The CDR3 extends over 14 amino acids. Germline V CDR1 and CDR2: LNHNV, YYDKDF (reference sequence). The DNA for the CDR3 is TGTGCCACCAGCAGAGTGACGGGAGGGTACGAGCAGTACTTC. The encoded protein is CATSRVTGGYEQYF.

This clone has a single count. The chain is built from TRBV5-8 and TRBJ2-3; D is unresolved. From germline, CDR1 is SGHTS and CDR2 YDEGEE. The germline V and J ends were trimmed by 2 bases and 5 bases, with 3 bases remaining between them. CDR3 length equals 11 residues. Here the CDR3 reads CASSFVDTQYF. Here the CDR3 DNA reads TGTGCCAGCAGCTTCGTAGATACGCAGTATTTT. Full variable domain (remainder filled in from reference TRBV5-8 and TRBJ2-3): EAGVTQSPTHLIKTRGQQATLRCSPISGHTSVYWYQQALGLGLQFLLWYDEGEERNRGNFPPRFSGRQFPNYSSELNVNALELEDSALYLCASSFVDTQYFGPGTRLTVL.

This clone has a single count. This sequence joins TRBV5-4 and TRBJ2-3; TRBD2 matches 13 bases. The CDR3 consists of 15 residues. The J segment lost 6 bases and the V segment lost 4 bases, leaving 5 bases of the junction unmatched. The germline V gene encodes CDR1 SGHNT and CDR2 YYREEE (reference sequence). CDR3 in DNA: TGTGCCAGCAGCGTAGAGACTAGCGGGAGGGATACGCAGTATTTT. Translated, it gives CASSVETSGRDTQYF. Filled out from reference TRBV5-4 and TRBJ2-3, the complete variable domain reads ETGVTQSPTHLIKTRGQQVTLRCSSQSGHNTVSWYQQALGQGPQFIFQYYREEENGRGNFPPRFSGLQFPNYSSELNVNALELDDSALYLCASSVETSGRDTQYFGPGTRLTVL.

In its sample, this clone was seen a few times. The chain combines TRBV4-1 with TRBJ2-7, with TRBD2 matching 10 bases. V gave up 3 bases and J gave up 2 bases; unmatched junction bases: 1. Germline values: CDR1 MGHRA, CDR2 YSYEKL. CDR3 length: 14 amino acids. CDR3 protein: CASSHTSGAYEQYF. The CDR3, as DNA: TGCGCCAGCAGCCATACTAGCGGGGCCTACGAGCAGTACTTC.

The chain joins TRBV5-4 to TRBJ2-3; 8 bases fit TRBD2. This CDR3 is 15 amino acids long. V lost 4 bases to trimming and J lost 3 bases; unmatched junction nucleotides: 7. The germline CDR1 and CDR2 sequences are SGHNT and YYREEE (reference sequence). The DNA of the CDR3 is TGTGCCAGCAGCATGGGAGCGGGAGCGACAGATACGCAGTATTTT. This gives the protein CASSMGAGATDTQYF. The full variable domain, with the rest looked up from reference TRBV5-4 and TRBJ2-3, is ETGVTQSPTHLIKTRGQQVTLRCSSQSGHNTVSWYQQALGQGPQFIFQYYREEENGRGNFPPRFSGLQFPNYSSELNVNALELDDSALYLCASSMGAGATDTQYFGPGTRLTVL.

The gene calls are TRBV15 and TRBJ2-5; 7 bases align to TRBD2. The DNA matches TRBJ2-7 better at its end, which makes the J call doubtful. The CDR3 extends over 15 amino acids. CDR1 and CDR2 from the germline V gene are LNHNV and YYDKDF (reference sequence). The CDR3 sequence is CATSRGGRGSYEQYF. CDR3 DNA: TGTGCCACCAGCAGAGGAGGGCGGGGGAGCTACGAGCAGTACTTC.

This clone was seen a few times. The CDR3 sequence is CASRSTGALQETQYF. The CDR3 DNA is TGCGCCAGCAGGTCGACAGGGGCGCTACAAGAGACCCAGTACTTC. The chain carries TRBV5-1 and TRBJ2-5; 8 bases match TRBD1. The V gene's germline CDR1 is SGHRS and CDR2 YFSETQ. With V trimmed by 5 bases and J by 2 bases, 8 bases remained unmatched. The CDR3 has 15 residues.

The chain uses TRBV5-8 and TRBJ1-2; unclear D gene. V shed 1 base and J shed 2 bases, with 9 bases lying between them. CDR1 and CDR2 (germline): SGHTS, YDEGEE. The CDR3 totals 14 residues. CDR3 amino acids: CASSLNPGNYGYTF. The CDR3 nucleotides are TGTGCCAGCAGCTTGAATCCGGGGAACTATGGCTACACCTTC.

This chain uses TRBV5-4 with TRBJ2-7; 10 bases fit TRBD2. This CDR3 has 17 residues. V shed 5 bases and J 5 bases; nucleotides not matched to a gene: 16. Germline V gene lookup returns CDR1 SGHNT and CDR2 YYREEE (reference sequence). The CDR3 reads CASRRGGLAGGGDEQYF. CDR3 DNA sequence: TGTGCCAGCAGACGTGGGGGCTTAGCGGGGGGAGGAGACGAGCAGTACTTC.

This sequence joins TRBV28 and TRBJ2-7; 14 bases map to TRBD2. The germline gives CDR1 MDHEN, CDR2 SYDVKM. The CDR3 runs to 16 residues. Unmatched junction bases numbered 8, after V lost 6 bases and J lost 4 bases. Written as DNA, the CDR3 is TGTGCCAGCAGGGGGACTAGCGGGAGAAACAGATACGAGCAGTACTTC. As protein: CASRGTSGRNRYEQYF.

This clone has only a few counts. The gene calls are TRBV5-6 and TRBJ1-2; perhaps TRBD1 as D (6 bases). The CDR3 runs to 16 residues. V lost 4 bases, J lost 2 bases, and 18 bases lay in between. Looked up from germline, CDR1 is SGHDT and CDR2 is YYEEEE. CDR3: CASSPLSRQANYGYTF. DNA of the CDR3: TGTGCCAGCAGCCCCCTATCCCGACAGGCCAACTATGGCTACACCTTC.

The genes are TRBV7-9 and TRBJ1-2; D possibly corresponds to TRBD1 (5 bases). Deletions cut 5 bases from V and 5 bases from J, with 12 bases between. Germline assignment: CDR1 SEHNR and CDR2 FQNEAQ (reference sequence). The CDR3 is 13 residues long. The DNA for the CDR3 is TGTGCCAGCAGCCTTGGTTCAGGGTATGGCTACACCTTC. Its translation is CASSLGSGYGYTF.

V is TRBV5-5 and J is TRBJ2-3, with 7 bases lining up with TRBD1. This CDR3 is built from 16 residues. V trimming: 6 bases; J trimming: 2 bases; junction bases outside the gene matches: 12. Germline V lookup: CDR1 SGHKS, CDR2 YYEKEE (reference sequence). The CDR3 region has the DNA TGTGCCAGCACCCACCGCGCGGACAGGTACACAGATACGCAGTATTTT. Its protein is CASTHRADRYTDTQYF.